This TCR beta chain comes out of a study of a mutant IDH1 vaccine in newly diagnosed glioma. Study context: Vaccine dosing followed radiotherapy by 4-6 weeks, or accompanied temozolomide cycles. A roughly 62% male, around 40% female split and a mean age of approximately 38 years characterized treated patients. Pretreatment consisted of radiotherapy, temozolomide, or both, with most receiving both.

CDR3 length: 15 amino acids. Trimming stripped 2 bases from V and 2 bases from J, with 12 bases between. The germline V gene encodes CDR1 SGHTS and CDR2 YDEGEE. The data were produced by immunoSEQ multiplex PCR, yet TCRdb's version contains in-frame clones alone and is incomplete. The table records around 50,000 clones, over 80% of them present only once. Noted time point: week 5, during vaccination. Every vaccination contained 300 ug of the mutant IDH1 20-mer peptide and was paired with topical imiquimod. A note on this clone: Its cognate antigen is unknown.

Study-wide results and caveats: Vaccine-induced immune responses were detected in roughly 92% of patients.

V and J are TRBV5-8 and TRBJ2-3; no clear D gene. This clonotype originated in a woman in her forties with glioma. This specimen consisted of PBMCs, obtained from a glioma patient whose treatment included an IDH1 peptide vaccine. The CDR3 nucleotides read TGTGCCAGCAGCTTTTATGTGGTGGACACAGATACGCAGTATTTT. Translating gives CASSFYVVDTDTQYF.